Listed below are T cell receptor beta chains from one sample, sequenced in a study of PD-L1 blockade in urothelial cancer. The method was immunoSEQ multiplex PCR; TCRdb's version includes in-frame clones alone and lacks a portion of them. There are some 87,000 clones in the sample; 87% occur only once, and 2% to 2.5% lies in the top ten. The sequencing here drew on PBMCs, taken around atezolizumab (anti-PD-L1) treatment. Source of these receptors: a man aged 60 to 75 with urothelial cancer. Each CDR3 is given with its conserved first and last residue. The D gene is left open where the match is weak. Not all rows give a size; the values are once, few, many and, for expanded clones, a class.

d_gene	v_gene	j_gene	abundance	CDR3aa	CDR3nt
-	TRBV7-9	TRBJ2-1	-	CASSFWTMLGNEQFF	TGTGCCAGCAGCTTTTGGACTATGTTGGGAAATGAGCAGTTCTTC
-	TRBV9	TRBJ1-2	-	CASSAGTQNYGYTF	TGTGCCAGCAGCGCCGGGACACAAAACTATGGCTACACCTTC
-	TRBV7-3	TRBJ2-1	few	CASSLAGGPYNEQFF	TGTGCCAGCAGCTTAGCCGGGGGGCCTTACAATGAGCAGTTCTTC
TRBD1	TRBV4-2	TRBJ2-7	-	CASSPQGAYEQYF	TGTGCCAGCAGCCCGCAGGGGGCCTACGAGCAGTACTTC
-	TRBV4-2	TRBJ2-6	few	CASSQDLVTGLSGANVLTF	TGTGCCAGCAGCCAAGATTTAGTAACAGGGTTGTCTGGGGCCAACGTCCTGACTTTC
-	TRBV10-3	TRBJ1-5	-	CAISESAGYEGNQPQHF	TGTGCCATCAGTGAGTCGGCGGGGTATGAGGGGAATCAGCCCCAGCATTTT
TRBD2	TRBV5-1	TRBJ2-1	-	CASSQLAGNNEQFF	TGCGCCAGCAGCCAGCTAGCGGGAAACAATGAGCAGTTCTTC
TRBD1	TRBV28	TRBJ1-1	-	CASSPSGTGANTEAFF	TGTGCCAGCAGTCCCAGTGGAACAGGGGCAAACACTGAAGCTTTCTTT
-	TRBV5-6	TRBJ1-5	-	CASSWALGPDQPQHF	TGTGCCAGCAGCTGGGCCTTGGGGCCCGATCAGCCCCAGCATTTT
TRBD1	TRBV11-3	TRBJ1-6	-	CASSLGGQAGNSPLHF	TGTGCCAGCAGCTTAGGGGGACAGGCGGGGAATTCACCCCTCCACTTT
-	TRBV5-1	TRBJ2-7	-	CASSLEGYLNEQYF	TGCGCCAGCAGCTTGGAGGGGTATCTCAACGAGCAGTACTTC
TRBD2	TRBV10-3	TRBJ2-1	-	CAISRTSFNEQFF	TGTGCCATCAGTCGGACTAGTTTTAATGAGCAGTTCTTC
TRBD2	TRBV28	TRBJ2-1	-	CASSSGGAGAQDEQFF	TGTGCCAGCAGTTCCGGGGGAGCGGGAGCCCAGGATGAGCAGTTCTTC
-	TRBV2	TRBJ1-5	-	CASSVSGLSNQPQHF	TGTGCCAGCAGTGTTTCGGGACTTAGCAATCAGCCCCAGCATTTT
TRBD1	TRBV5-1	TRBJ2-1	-	CASSLAGQGTYNEQFF	TGCGCCAGCAGCTTAGCGGGACAGGGGACCTACAATGAGCAGTTCTTC
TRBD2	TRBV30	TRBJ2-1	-	CAWFLAGAQNEQFF	TGTGCCTGGTTTCTAGCGGGAGCTCAGAATGAGCAGTTCTTC
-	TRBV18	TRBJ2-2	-	CASSQGRGNTGELFF	TGTGCCAGCTCACAAGGCAGGGGAAACACCGGGGAGCTGTTTTTT
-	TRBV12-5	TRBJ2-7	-	CASGFQGPSYEQYF	TGTGCTAGTGGTTTTCAGGGTCCGTCCTACGAGCAGTACTTC
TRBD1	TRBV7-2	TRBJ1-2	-	CAGQGGRRYGYTF	TGTGCCGGCCAGGGGGGACGGCGATATGGCTACACCTTC
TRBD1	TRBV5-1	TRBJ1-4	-	CASSSDRGPTNEKLFF	TGCGCCAGCAGCTCGGACAGGGGCCCAACTAATGAAAAACTGTTTTTT
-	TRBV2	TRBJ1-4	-	CASNREGREKLFF	TGTGCCAGCAATCGCGAGGGCCGGGAAAAACTGTTTTTT
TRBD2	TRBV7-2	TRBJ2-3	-	CASSLADDYSGRADTQYF	TGTGCCAGCAGCTTAGCGGATGACTACAGCGGGAGAGCGGATACGCAGTATTTT
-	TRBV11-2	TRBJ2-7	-	CASSLTALSYEQYF	TGTGCCAGCAGCTTAACAGCCCTATCCTACGAGCAGTACTTC
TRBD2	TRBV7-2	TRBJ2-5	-	CASSSSGGIGETQYF	TGTGCCAGCAGCTCCAGCGGGGGAATCGGTGAGACCCAGTACTTC
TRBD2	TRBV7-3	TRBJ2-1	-	CASGPAGAYNEQFF	TGTGCCAGCGGTCCAGCGGGGGCCTACAATGAGCAGTTCTTC
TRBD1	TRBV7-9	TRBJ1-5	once	CASSSTGTGNQPQHF	TGTGCCAGCAGCTCCACCGGGACAGGGAATCAGCCCCAGCATTTT
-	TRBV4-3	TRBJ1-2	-	CASSQDPQDYGYTF	TGCGCCAGCAGCCAAGATCCCCAGGACTATGGCTACACCTTC
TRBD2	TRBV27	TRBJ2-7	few	CASRPGLATTYEQYF	TGTGCCAGCAGACCGGGACTAGCGACCACCTACGAGCAGTACTTC
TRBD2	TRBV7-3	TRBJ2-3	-	CASSLSGTSGVGTDTQYF	TGTGCCAGCAGCTTAAGTGGGACTAGCGGGGTGGGCACAGATACGCAGTATTTT
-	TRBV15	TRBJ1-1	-	CATSGQASRAFF	TGTGCCACCAGCGGGCAGGCGTCTCGCGCTTTCTTT
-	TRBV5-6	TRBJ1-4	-	CASSTGQINEKLFF	TGTGCCAGCAGCACAGGACAGATTAATGAAAAACTGTTTTTT
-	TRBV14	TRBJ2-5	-	CASSRHLISQDARGTQYF	TGTGCCAGCAGCCGACACTTGATATCCCAGGATGCTCGGGGGACCCAGTACTTC
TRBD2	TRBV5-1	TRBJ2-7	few	CASSSGLAGGTYEQYF	TGCGCCAGCAGCTCTGGACTAGCGGGGGGGACCTACGAGCAGTACTTC
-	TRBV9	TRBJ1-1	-	CASNRDGGGEAFF	TGTGCCAGCAACCGCGACGGGGGGGGCGAAGCTTTCTTT
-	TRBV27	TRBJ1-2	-	CASSLSAFDYGYTF	TGTGCCAGCAGTTTGTCTGCGTTTGACTATGGCTACACCTTC
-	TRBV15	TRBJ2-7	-	CATSREGTTYEQYF	TGTGCCACCAGCAGAGAAGGGACAACCTACGAGCAGTACTTC
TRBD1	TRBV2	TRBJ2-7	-	CASSEARGRAGQGF	TGTGCCAGCAGTGAAGCTCGCGGGCGAGCGGGACAGGGCTTC
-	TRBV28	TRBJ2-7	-	CATEAWGGSYEQYF	TGTGCCACCGAGGCCTGGGGCGGCTCCTACGAGCAGTACTTC
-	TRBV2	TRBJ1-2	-	CASNPRGNYGYTF	TGTGCCAGCAACCCCAGGGGTAACTATGGCTACACCTTC
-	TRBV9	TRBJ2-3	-	CASSDQGTLAITDTQYF	TGTGCCAGCAGCGACCAGGGGACGTTGGCCATCACAGATACGCAGTATTTT
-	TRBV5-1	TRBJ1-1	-	CASSLSQMDTEAFF	TGCGCCAGCAGCTTGAGCCAAATGGACACTGAAGCTTTCTTT
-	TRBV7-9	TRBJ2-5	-	CASSLRGETQYF	TGTGCCAGCAGCTTAAGAGGGGAGACCCAGTACTTC
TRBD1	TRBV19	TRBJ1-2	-	CASSIYEVRGRFGYTF	TGTGCCAGTAGTATCTATGAGGTCAGGGGGCGATTCGGCTACACCTTC
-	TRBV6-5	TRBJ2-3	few	CASRPGAADTQYF	TGTGCCAGCCGTCCGGGAGCAGCAGATACGCAGTATTTT
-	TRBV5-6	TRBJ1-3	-	CASSLFLGAISGNTIYF	TGTGCCAGCAGCTTGTTTCTGGGGGCGATCTCTGGAAACACCATATATTTT